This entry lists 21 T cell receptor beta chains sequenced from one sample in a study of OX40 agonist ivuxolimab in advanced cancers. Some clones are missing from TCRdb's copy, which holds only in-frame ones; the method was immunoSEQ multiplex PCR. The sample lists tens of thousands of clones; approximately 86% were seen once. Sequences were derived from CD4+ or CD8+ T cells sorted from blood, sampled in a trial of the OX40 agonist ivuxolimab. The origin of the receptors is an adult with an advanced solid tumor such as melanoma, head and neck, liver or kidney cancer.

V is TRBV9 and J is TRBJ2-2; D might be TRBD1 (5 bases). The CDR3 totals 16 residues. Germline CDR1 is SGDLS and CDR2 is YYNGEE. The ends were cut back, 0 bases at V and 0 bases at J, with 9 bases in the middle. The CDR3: CASSVVGPSNTGELFF. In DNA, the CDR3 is TGTGCCAGCAGCGTAGTGGGGCCCTCGAACACCGGGGAGCTGTTTTTT.

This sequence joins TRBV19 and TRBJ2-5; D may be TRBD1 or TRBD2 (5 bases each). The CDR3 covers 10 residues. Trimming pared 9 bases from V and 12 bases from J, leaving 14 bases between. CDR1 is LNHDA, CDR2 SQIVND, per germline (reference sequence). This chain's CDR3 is CASRIQEEYF. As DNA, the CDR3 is TGTGCCAGCCGAATACAGGAGGAGTACTTC.

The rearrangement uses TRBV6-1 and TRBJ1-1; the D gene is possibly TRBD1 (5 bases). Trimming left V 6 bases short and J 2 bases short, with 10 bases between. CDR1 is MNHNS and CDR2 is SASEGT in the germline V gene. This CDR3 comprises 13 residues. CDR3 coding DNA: TGTGCCAGCAGGGTCCAGGGAAACACTGAAGCTTTCTTT. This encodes CASRVQGNTEAFF.

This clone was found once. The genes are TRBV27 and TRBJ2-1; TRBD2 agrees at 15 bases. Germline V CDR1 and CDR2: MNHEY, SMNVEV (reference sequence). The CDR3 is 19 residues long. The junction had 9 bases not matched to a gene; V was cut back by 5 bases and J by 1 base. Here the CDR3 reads CASSIGGGLAGGSYNEQFF. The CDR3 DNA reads TGTGCCAGCAGTATAGGCGGAGGACTAGCGGGAGGGTCCTACAATGAGCAGTTCTTC.

DNA of the CDR3: TGTGCCAGCAGCCAAGAGCAAGCGGGAGTGTACAATGAGCAGTTCTTC. This translates into CASSQEQAGVYNEQFF. This chain uses TRBV4-2 with TRBJ2-1; 8 nucleotides match TRBD2. Germline V lookup: CDR1 LGHNA, CDR2 YNFKEQ. The CDR3 has 16 residues. V gave up 0 bases and J gave up 4 bases; unmatched junction bases: 5.

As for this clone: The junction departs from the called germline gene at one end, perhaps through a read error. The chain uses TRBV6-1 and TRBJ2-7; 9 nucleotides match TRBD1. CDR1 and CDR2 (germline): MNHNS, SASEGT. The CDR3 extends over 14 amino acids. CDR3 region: CASSETKHRGHRVF. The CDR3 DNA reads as TGTGCCAGCAGTGAAACAAAGCACAGGGGGCATCGTGTCTTC.

The CDR3 sequence: CASSLTNEKLFF. CDR3 nucleotide sequence: TGTGCCAGCAGCCTTACTAATGAAAAACTGTTTTTT. V gene TRBV11-2 combines with J gene TRBJ1-4; unclear D gene. V dropped 5 bases and J dropped 2 bases, with 3 bases sitting between them. This CDR3 is 12 amino acids long. Germline CDR1 is SGHAT and CDR2 is FQNNGV.

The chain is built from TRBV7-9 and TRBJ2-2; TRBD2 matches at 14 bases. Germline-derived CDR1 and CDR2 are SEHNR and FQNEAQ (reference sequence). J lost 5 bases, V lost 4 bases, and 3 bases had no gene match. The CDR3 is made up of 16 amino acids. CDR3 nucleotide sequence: TGTGCCAGCAGCTCAGGGACTAGCGGGAGAACCGGGGAGCTGTTTTTT. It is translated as CASSSGTSGRTGELFF.

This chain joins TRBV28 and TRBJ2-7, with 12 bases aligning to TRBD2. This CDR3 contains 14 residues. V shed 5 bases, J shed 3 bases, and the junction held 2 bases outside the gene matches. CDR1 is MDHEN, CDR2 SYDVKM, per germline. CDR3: CASSLTSGGYEQYF. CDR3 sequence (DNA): TGTGCCAGCAGTCTGACTAGCGGGGGCTACGAGCAGTACTTC.

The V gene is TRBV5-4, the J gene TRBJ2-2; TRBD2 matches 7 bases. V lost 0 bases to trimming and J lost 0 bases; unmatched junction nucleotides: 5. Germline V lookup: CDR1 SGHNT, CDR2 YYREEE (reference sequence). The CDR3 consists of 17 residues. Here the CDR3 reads CASSLGSSGTNTGELFF. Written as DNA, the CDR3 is TGTGCCAGCAGCTTGGGGTCTAGCGGAACGAACACCGGGGAGCTGTTTTTT.

The CDR3 nucleotides read TGCGCCAGCAGCACAGGGGGCGCAGGCACTGAAGCTTTCTTT. Amino acid sequence: CASSTGGAGTEAFF. The chain couples TRBV5-1 to TRBJ1-1, with TRBD1 identical over 9 bases. With 4 bases clipped from V and 4 bases from J, the junction kept 5 bases outside the gene matches. The CDR3 length is 14 residues. Germline CDR1 is SGHRS and CDR2 is YFSETQ.

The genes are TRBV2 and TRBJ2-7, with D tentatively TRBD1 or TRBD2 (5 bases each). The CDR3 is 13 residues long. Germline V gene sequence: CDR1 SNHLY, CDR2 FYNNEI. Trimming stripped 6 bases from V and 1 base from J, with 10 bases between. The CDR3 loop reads CASRRDGSYEQYF. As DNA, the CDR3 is TGTGCCAGCAGGAGGGACGGATCCTACGAGCAGTACTTC.

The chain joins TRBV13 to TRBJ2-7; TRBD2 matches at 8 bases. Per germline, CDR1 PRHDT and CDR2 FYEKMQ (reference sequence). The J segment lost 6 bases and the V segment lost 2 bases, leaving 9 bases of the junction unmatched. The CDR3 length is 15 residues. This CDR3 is CASSLNRGGPIEQYF. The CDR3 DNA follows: TGTGCCAGCAGCTTAAATCGGGGGGGGCCGATCGAGCAGTACTTC.

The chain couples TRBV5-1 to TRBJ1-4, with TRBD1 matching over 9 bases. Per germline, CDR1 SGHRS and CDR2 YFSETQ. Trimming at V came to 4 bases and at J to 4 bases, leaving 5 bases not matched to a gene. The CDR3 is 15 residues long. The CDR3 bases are TGCGCCAGCAGCCGGACAGGGGATGGTAATGAAAAACTGTTTTTT. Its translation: CASSRTGDGNEKLFF.

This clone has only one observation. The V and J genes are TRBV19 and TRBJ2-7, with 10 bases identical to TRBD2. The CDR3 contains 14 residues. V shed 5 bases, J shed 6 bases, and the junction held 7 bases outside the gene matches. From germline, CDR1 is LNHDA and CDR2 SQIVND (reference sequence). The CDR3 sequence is CASSYGLAGVEQYF. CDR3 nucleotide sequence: TGTGCCAGTAGTTATGGGCTAGCGGGAGTCGAGCAGTACTTC.

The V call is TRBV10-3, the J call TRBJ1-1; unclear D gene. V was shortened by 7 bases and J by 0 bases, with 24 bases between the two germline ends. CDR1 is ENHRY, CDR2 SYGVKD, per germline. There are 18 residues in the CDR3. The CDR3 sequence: CAITHSPGEAKMNTEAFF. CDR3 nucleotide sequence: TGTGCCATCACCCATTCCCCCGGGGAGGCTAAAATGAACACTGAAGCTTTCTTT.

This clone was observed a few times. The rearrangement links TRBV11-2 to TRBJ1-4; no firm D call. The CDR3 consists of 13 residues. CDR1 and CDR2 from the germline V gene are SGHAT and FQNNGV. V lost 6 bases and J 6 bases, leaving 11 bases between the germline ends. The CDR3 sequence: CASSTAPDEKLFF. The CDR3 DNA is TGTGCCAGCAGTACGGCCCCGGATGAAAAACTGTTTTTT.

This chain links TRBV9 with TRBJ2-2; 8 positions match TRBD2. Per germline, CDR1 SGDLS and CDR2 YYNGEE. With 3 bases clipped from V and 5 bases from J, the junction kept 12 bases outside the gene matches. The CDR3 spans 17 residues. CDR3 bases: TGTGCCAGCAGCGCTCAGGCACGGACTAGCCAAACCGGGGAGCTGTTTTTT. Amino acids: CASSAQARTSQTGELFF.

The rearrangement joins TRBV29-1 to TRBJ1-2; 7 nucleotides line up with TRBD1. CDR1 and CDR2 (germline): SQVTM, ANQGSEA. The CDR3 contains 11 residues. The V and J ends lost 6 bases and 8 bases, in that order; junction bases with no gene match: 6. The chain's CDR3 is CSVQDRMGYTF. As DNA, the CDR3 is TGCAGCGTACAGGACAGGATGGGCTACACCTTC. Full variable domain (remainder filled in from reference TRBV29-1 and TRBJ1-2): SAVISQKPSRDICQRGTSLTIQCQVDSQVTMMFWYRQQPGQSLTLIATANQGSEATYESGFVIDKFPISRPNLTFSTLTVSNMSPEDSSIYLCSVQDRMGYTFGSGTRLTVV.

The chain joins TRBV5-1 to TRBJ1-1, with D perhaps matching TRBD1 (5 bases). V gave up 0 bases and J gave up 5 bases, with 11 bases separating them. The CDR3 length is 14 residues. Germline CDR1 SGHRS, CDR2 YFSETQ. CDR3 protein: CASSLGDLGTEAFF. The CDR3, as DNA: TGCGCCAGCAGCTTGGGGGACCTCGGGACTGAAGCTTTCTTT.

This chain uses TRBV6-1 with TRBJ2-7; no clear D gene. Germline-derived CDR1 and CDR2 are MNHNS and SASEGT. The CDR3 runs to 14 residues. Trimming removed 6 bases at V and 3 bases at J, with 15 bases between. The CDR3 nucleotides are TGTGCCAGCAGAGAACCTAGACCGGACTACGAGCAGTACTTC. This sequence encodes CASREPRPDYEQYF.